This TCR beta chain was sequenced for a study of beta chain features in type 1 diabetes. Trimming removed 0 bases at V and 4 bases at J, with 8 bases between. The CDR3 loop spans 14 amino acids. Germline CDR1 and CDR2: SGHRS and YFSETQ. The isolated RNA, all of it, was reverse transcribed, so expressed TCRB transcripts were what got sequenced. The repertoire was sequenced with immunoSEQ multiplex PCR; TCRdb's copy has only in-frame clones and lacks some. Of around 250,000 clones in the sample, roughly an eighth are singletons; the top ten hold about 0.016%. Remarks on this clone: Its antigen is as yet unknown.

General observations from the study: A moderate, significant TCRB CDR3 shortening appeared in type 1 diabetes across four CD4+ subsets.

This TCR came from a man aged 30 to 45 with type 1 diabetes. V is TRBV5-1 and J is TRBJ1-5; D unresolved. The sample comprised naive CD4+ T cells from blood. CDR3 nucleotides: TGCGCCAGCAGCTTGGGATCGCAGAATCAGCCCCAGCATTTT. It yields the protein CASSLGSQNQPQHF.